What follows are 11 T cell receptor beta chains derived from one specimen sequenced in a study of cytomegalovirus exposure and HLA in healthy donors (dated by TCRdb to 2017 to 2019). Library preparation was by the immunoSEQ multiplex PCR assay. TCRdb re-hosts the immuneACCESS table, in-frame sequences only. Its copies lack some clones; in the studies checked, an unresolved V gene accounts for under half of them, and the cause for the rest is not known. The sample table shows about 180,000 clones, and just under 90% are seen once. The ten largest clones represent roughly 1.4% of the sample. Input material: PBMCs. The receptor source for this set is a woman aged 25 to 39 in good health and CMV-seronegative.

The chain recombines TRBV7-2 with TRBJ1-5; D unclear. CDR3 size: 14 residues. Germline CDR1 SGHTA, CDR2 FQGNSA. Trimming cost V 4 bases and J 4 bases, with 11 bases left between them. DNA of the CDR3: TGTGCCAGCAGCTCGGGGATTTGGAATCAGCCCCAGCATTTT. It specifies CASSSGIWNQPQHF.

The chain is built from TRBV6-1 and TRBJ2-1, with D maybe TRBD2 (5 bases). This CDR3 is built from 11 residues. CDR1 and CDR2 from the germline V gene are MNHNS and SASEGT. V was clipped by 7 bases and J by 9 bases, with 10 bases between them. CDR3 protein: CASIIGSEQFF. The CDR3 region has the DNA TGTGCCAGCATAATAGGGAGTGAGCAGTTCTTC.

V usage is TRBV14 and J usage is TRBJ2-7; tentatively, D is TRBD1 (6 bases). V was trimmed by 0 bases and J by 7 bases, leaving 16 bases between them. This CDR3 has 15 residues. The germline V gene encodes CDR1 SGHDN and CDR2 FVKESK. The chain's CDR3 is CASSQDYGPGQEQYF. The CDR3 DNA reads TGTGCCAGCAGCCAAGATTACGGACCAGGACAGGAGCAGTACTTC. The full variable domain, completed using reference TRBV14 and TRBJ2-7, is EAGVTQFPSHSVIEKGQTVTLRCDPISGHDNLYWYRRVMGKEIKFLLHFVKESKQDESGMPNNRFLAERTGGTYSTLKVQPAELEDSGVYFCASSQDYGPGQEQYFGPGTRLTVT.

This clone came up once. The chain couples TRBV13 to TRBJ1-1; D uncertain. CDR1 is PRHDT and CDR2 is FYEKMQ in the germline V gene (reference sequence). V shed 5 bases and J shed 2 bases, with 21 bases lying between them. The CDR3 totals 17 residues. DNA for the CDR3: TGTGCCAGCAGCGCCCAGCCCGGGAGCCCCTTTAACACTGAAGCTTTCTTT. Encoded protein: CASSAQPGSPFNTEAFF.

The chain joins TRBV5-1 to TRBJ1-2; tentative D call: TRBD1 (5 bases). Germline-derived CDR1 and CDR2 are SGHRS and YFSETQ. Deletions cut 4 bases from V and 4 bases from J, with 14 bases between. The CDR3 has 14 amino acids. CDR3 nucleotides: TGCGCCAGCAGCCCCAGGCAGGGAGGCTATGGCTACACCTTC. It codes for CASSPRQGGYGYTF. Together with reference TRBV5-1 and TRBJ1-2, the CDR3 gives the full variable domain: KAGVTQTPRYLIKTRGQQVTLSCSPISGHRSVSWYQQTPGQGLQFLFEYFSETQRNKGNFPGRFSGRQFSNSRSEMNVSTLELGDSALYLCASSPRQGGYGYTFGSGTRLTVV.

The V call is TRBV4-1, the J call TRBJ2-7; D gene unclear. Germline assignment: CDR1 MGHRA and CDR2 YSYEKL. This CDR3 has 14 residues. V lost 1 base to trimming and J lost 5 bases, with 12 bases between them. The CDR3 coding sequence is TGCGCCAGCAGCCAAGTATCTTTTTTAAACGAGCAGTACTTC. Its protein product is CASSQVSFLNEQYF.

This chain uses TRBV4-1 with TRBJ2-2; D is possibly TRBD2 (5 bases). Germline assignment: CDR1 MGHRA and CDR2 YSYEKL. This CDR3 has 14 residues. Trimming left V 1 base short and J 5 bases short, with 8 bases between. The CDR3: CASSQVGGTGELFF. The CDR3, as DNA: TGCGCCAGCAGCCAAGTAGGCGGGACCGGGGAGCTGTTTTTT.

V and J are TRBV4-1 and TRBJ2-7; tentative D call: TRBD1 (5 bases). This CDR3 is 17 amino acids long. The germline CDR1 and CDR2 sequences are MGHRA and YSYEKL. V lost 0 bases and J lost 0, with 15 bases in between. The CDR3 reads CASSQDSLTASSYEQYF. The DNA of the CDR3 is TGCGCCAGCAGCCAAGACTCGCTGACAGCGAGCTCCTACGAGCAGTACTTC.

The rearrangement uses TRBV2 and TRBJ2-7; 8 bases map to TRBD1. CDR3 length: 15 residues. The germline CDR1 and CDR2 sequences are SNHLY and FYNNEI. With V trimmed by 3 bases and J by 4 bases, 8 bases remained unmatched. The CDR3 DNA reads TGTGCCAGCAGTGAGTCTGGACAGGGTCTGTACGAGCAGTACTTC. It codes for CASSESGQGLYEQYF.

The CDR3 region has the DNA TGTGCCAGCAGTGAAGTTACCTACGAGCAGTACTTC. Protein sequence: CASSEVTYEQYF. The chain employs TRBV2 and TRBJ2-7; D not resolved. The CDR3 is 12 residues long. The germline CDR1 and CDR2 sequences are SNHLY and FYNNEI. Trimming removed 1 base from V and 2 bases from J, with 3 bases in between.

The chain has TRBV6-1 and TRBJ1-5, with 7 bases lining up with TRBD1. J lost 2 bases, V lost 6 bases, and 7 bases had no gene match. The CDR3 length is 15 residues. Germline V gives CDR1 MNHNS, CDR2 SASEGT. This CDR3 reads CASRPGQGGNQPQHF. CDR3 DNA: TGTGCCAGCAGGCCCGGGCAGGGGGGCAATCAGCCCCAGCATTTT.